This T cell receptor (beta chain) was recorded in a study of long-term antiretroviral therapy in people with HIV. Study observations and caveats: Viral resistance, ART adherence and therapy changes all lacked available data. In samples taken after ART, diversity increased but remained below transplant donor control levels.

As regards this clone: Its antigen is currently unknown.

The run of the v3.0 immunoSEQ assay was at survey level. Measured with immunoSEQ multiplex PCR; TCRdb has only the in-frame clones, and not every one. This sample has fewer than 25,000 clones, with 80% to 90% found just once. Germline V lookup: CDR1 SNHLY, CDR2 FYNNEI. This CDR3 is built from 13 residues. V dropped 2 bases and J dropped 3 bases, with 8 bases sitting between them. The source material was unsorted PBMCs, sampled 1.8 years before starting antiretroviral therapy. This TCR derives from a man aged 50 to 59 with HIV. The rearrangement joins TRBV2 to TRBJ2-7; tentatively, D is TRBD1 or TRBD2 (5 bases each). The chain's CDR3 is CASSEPGSYEQYF. Here the CDR3 DNA reads TGTGCCAGCAGTGAACCAGGGAGCTACGAGCAGTACTTC.